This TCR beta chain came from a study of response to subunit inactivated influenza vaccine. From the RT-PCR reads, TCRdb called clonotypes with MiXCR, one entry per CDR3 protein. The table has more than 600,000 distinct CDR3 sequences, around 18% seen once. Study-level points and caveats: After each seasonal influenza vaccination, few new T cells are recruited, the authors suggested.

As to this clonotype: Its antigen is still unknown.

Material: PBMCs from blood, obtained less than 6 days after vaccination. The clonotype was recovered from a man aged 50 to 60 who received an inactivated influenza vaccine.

CDR3: CASSSNLRDEQYF. CDR3 DNA sequence: TGTGCCAGCAGCTCCAACCTCAGGGACGAGCAGTACTTC. The chain uses TRBV7-9 and TRBJ2-7, with a tentative D call TRBD1 (5 bases). CDR1 and CDR2 (germline): SEHNR, FQNEAQ (reference sequence). Deletions cut 4 bases from V and 5 bases from J, with 12 bases between. CDR3 length equals 13 residues.